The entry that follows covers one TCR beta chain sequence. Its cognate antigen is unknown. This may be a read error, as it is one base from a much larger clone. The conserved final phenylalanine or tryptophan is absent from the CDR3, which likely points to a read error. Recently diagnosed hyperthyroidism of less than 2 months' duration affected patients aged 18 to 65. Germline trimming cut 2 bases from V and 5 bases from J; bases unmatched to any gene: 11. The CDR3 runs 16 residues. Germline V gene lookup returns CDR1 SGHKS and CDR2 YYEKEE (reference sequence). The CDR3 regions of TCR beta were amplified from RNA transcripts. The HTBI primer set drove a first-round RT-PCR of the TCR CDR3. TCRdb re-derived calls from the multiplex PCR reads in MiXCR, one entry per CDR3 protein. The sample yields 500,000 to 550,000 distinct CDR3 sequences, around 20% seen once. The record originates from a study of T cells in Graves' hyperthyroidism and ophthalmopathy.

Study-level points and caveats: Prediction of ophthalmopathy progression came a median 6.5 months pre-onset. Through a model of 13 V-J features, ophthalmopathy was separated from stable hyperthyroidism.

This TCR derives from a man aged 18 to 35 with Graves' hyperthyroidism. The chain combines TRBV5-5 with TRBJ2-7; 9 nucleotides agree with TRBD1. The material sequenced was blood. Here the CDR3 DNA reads TGTGCCAGCAGCTTAGTAAGAGGACAGGGGATCCACGAGCAGTACTTG. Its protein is CASSLVRGQGIHEQYL.